This entry concerns a single T cell receptor beta chain. This entry belongs to a study of blood T cell repertoires in COVID-19. V was clipped by 4 bases and J by 15 bases, with 19 bases between them. This CDR3 has 13 residues. Germline V CDR1 and CDR2: SGHTA, FQGNSA. Profiling relied on immunoSEQ multiplex PCR, and the TCRdb table lists in-frame clones only, not all of them. This table has 150,000 or so clones, around 86% appearing once. Sample: PBMCs or T cells enriched from blood (not recorded which). The rearrangement uses TRBV7-2 and TRBJ2-1; weak D call: TRBD1 (6 bases). The receptor's source is a man aged 45 to 65 who had recovered from COVID-19. The CDR3 sequence is CASSSPPGHGGFF. DNA for the CDR3: TGTGCCAGCAGCTCACCTCCGGGACATGGGGGGTTCTTC.